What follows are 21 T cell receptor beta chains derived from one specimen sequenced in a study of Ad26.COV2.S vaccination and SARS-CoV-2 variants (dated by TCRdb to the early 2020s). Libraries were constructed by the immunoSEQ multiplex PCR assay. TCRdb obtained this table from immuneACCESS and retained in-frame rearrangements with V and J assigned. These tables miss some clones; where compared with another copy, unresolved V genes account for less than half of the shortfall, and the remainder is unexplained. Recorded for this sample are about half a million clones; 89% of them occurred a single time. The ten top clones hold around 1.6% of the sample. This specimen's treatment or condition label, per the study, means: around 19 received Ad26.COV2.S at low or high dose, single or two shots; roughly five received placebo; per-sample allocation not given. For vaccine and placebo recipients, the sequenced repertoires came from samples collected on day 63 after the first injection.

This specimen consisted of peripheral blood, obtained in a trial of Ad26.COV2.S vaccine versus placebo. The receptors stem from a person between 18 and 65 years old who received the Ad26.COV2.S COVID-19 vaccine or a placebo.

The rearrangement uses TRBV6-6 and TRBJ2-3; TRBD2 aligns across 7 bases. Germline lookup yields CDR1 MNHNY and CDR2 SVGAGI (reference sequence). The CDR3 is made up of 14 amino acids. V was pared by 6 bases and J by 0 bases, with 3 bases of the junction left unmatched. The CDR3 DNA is TGTGCCAGCAGGGGGGGGGTTAGCACAGATACGCAGTATTTT. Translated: CASRGGVSTDTQYF.

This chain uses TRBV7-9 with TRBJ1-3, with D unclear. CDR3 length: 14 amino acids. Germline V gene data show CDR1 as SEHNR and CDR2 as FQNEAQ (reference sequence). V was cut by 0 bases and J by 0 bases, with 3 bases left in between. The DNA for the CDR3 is TGTGCCAGCAGCTTAGCCCGCTCTGGAAACACCATATATTTT. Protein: CASSLARSGNTIYF.

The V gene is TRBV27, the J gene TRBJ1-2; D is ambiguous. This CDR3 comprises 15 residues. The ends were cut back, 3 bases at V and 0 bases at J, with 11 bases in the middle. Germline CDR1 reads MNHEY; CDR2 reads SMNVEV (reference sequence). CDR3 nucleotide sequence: TGTGCCAGCAGTTTGGGCAGCCATGCTAACTATGGCTACACCTTC. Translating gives CASSLGSHANYGYTF.

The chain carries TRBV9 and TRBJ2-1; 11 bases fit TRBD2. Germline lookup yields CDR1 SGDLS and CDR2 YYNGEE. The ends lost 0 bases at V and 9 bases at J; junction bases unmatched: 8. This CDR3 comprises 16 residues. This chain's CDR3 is CASSVGPRLAGGEQFF. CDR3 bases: TGTGCCAGCAGCGTAGGCCCCCGGCTAGCGGGAGGTGAGCAGTTCTTC.

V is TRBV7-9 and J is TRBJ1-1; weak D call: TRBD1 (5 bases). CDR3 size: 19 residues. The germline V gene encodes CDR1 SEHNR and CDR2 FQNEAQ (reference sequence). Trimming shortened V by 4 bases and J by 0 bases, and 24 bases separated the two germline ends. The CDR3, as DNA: TGTGCCAGCAGCTCGAGTTTGGGACCTCAAGGAGACATGAACACTGAAGCTTTCTTT. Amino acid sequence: CASSSSLGPQGDMNTEAFF.

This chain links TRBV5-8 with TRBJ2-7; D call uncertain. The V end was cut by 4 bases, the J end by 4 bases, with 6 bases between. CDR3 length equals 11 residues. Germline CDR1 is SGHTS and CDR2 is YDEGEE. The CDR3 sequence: CASSLRYEQYF. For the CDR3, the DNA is TGTGCCAGCAGCCTGCGGTACGAGCAGTACTTC.

The CDR3 coding sequence is TGTGCCAGCAGTCAGCCACAGGGGGCTAATGAAAAACTGTTTTTT. Amino acids: CASSQPQGANEKLFF. The chain combines TRBV7-9 with TRBJ1-4; 8 bases fit TRBD1. Germline V gene sequence: CDR1 SEHNR, CDR2 FQNEAQ (reference sequence). With V trimmed by 6 bases and J by 3 bases, 6 bases remained unmatched. This CDR3 comprises 15 residues.

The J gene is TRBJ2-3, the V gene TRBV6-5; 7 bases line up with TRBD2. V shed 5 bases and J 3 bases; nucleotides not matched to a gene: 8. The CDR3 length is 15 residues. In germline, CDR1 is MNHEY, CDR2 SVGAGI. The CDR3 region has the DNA TGTGCCAGCAGTCGACTGGCGGGACTAACAGATACGCAGTATTTT. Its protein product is CASSRLAGLTDTQYF.

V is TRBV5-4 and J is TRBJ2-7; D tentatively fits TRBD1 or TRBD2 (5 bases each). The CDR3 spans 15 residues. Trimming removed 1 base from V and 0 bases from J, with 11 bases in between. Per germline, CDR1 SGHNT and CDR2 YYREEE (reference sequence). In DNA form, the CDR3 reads TGTGCCAGCAGCTTGTCTGATGGGGGCTCCTACGAGCAGTACTTC. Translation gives CASSLSDGGSYEQYF.

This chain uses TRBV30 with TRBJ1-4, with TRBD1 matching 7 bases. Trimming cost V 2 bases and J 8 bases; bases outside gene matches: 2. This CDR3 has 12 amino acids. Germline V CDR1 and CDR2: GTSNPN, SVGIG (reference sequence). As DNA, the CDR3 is TGTGCCTGGAGTAGGACAGGCGAAAAACTGTTTTTT. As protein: CAWSRTGEKLFF.

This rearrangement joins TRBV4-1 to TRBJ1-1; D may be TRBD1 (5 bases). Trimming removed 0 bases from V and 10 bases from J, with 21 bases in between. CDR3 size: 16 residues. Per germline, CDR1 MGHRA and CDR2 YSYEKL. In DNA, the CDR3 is TGCGCCAGCAGCCAAGAAAAGGGGTGGAAGGGCTTCGGAGCTTTCTTT. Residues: CASSQEKGWKGFGAFF.

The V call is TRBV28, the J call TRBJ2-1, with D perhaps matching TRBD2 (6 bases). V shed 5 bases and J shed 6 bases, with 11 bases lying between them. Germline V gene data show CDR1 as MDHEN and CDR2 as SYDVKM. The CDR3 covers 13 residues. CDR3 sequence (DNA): TGTGCCAGCAGTGGAGGGTCGGCCAATGAGCAGTTCTTC. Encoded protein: CASSGGSANEQFF.

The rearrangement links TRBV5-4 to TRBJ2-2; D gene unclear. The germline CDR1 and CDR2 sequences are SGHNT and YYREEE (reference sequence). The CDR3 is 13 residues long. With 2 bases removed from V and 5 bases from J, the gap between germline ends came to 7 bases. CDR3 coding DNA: TGTGCCAGCAGCTTCGTGATTACCGGGGAGCTGTTTTTT. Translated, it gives CASSFVITGELFF.

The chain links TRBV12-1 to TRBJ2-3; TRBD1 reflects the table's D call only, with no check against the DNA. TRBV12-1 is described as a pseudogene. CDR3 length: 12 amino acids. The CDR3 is CASSFDKDTQYF. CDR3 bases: TGTGCCAGCAGCTTTGACAAAGATACGCAGTATTTT.

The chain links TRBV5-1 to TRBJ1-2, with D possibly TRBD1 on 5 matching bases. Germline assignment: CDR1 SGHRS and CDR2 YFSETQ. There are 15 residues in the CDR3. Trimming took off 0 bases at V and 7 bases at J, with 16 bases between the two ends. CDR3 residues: CASSLVAGQRGGYTF. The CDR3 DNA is TGCGCCAGCAGCTTGGTGGCGGGGCAGCGCGGTGGCTACACCTTC. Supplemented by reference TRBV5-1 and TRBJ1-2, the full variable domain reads KAGVTQTPRYLIKTRGQQVTLSCSPISGHRSVSWYQQTPGQGLQFLFEYFSETQRNKGNFPGRFSGRQFSNSRSEMNVSTLELGDSALYLCASSLVAGQRGGYTFGSGTRLTVV.

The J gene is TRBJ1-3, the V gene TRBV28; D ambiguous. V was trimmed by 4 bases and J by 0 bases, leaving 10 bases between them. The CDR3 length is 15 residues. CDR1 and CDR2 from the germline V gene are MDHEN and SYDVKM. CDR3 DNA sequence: TGTGCCAGCAGTTACGAGGCCCACTCTGGAAACACCATATATTTT. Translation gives CASSYEAHSGNTIYF.

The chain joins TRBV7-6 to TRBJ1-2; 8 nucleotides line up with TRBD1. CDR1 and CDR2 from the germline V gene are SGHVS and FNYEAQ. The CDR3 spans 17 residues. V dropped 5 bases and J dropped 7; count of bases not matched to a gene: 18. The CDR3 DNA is TGTGCCAGCAGCCCCGGGGCAGGGGGCGCATGGGGCTTTGGCTACACCTTC. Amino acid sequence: CASSPGAGGAWGFGYTF.

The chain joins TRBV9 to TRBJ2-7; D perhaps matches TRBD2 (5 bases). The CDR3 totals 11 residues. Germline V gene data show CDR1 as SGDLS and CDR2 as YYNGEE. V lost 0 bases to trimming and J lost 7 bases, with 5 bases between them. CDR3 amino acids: CASSVAGEQYF. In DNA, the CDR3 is TGTGCCAGCAGCGTAGCGGGGGAGCAGTACTTC.

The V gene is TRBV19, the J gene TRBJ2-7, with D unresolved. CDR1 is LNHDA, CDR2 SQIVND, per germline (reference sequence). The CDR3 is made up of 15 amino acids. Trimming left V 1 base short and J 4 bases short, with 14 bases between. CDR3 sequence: CASSIGAIEGYEQYF. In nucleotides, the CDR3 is TGTGCCAGTAGTATAGGGGCCATCGAAGGATACGAGCAGTACTTC.

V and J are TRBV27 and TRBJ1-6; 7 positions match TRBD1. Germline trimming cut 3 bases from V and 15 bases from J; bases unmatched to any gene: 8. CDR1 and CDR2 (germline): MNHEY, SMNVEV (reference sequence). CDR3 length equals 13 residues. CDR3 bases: TGTGCCAGCAGTTTTACCCCGGGACAGCTCCTCCACTTT. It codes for CASSFTPGQLLHF.

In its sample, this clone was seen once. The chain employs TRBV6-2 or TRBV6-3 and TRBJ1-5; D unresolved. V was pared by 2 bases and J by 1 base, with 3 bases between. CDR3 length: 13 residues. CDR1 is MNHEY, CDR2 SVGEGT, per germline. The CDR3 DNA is TGTGCCAGCAGTTACAGAAGCAATCAGCCCCAGCATTTT. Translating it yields CASSYRSNQPQHF.